This T cell receptor (beta chain) was identified during a study of CD8 T cells in ankylosing spondylitis. Study-wide findings and caveats: A motif in TCR beta, a set of 8 or 9 highly homologous variants, appeared characteristic of ankylosing spondylitis blood.

This clonotype was seen many times. As yet, its antigen is unknown. One entry per CDR3 protein, called by TCRdb with MiXCR from the 5' RACE reads. Here the sample spans about 460,000 distinct CDR3 sequences, about 5% being singletons. This CDR3 is built from 17 residues. Trimming pared 4 bases from V and 8 bases from J, leaving 21 bases between. Germline-derived CDR1 and CDR2 are SGHTA and FQGNSA. The sample taken for sequencing was blood, either unsorted or a sorted T cell fraction (not recorded which). This receptor was obtained from a male donor with ankylosing spondylitis. The V gene is TRBV7-2, the J gene TRBJ2-6; D may be TRBD1 (6 bases). CDR3 coding DNA: TGTGCCAGCAGCTCGACCTCCAGGGGTCTTATCTCCAACGTCCTGACTTTC. This encodes CASSSTSRGLISNVLTF. The entire variable domain, with the rest obtained from reference TRBV7-2 and TRBJ2-6, is as follows: GAGVSQSPSNKVTEKGKDVELRCDPISGHTALYWYRQSLGQGLEFLIYFQGNSAPDKSGLPSDRFSAERTGGSVSTLTIQRTQQEDSAVYLCASSSTSRGLISNVLTFGAGSRLTVL.